This T cell receptor beta chain derives from a study of a mutant IDH1 vaccine in newly diagnosed glioma. Time point meaning: baseline, week 1 (first vaccination visit). Stated treatment: pre-vaccination baseline after standard-of-care therapy. Here immunoSEQ multiplex PCR was the method, and the copy in TCRdb shows in-frame clones only, minus some. The sample holds around 50,000 clones; about nine tenths are singletons and the top ten take about 2.2%. The V end lost 1 base, the J end lost 0 bases, and 12 bases lay between the germline ends. The CDR3 covers 16 residues. CDR1 SGHNT and CDR2 YYREEE come from the germline V gene (reference sequence).

Source: PBMCs, taken from a glioma patient treated with radiotherapy, temozolomide or both. The chain uses TRBV5-4 and TRBJ2-3, with D tentatively TRBD1 or TRBD2 (5 bases each). The TCR was taken from a man aged 35-49 years with glioma. The CDR3 nucleotides read TGTGCCAGCAGCTTGAGGGGCGGGTCTAGCACAGATACGCAGTATTTT. It codes for CASSLRGGSSTDTQYF.